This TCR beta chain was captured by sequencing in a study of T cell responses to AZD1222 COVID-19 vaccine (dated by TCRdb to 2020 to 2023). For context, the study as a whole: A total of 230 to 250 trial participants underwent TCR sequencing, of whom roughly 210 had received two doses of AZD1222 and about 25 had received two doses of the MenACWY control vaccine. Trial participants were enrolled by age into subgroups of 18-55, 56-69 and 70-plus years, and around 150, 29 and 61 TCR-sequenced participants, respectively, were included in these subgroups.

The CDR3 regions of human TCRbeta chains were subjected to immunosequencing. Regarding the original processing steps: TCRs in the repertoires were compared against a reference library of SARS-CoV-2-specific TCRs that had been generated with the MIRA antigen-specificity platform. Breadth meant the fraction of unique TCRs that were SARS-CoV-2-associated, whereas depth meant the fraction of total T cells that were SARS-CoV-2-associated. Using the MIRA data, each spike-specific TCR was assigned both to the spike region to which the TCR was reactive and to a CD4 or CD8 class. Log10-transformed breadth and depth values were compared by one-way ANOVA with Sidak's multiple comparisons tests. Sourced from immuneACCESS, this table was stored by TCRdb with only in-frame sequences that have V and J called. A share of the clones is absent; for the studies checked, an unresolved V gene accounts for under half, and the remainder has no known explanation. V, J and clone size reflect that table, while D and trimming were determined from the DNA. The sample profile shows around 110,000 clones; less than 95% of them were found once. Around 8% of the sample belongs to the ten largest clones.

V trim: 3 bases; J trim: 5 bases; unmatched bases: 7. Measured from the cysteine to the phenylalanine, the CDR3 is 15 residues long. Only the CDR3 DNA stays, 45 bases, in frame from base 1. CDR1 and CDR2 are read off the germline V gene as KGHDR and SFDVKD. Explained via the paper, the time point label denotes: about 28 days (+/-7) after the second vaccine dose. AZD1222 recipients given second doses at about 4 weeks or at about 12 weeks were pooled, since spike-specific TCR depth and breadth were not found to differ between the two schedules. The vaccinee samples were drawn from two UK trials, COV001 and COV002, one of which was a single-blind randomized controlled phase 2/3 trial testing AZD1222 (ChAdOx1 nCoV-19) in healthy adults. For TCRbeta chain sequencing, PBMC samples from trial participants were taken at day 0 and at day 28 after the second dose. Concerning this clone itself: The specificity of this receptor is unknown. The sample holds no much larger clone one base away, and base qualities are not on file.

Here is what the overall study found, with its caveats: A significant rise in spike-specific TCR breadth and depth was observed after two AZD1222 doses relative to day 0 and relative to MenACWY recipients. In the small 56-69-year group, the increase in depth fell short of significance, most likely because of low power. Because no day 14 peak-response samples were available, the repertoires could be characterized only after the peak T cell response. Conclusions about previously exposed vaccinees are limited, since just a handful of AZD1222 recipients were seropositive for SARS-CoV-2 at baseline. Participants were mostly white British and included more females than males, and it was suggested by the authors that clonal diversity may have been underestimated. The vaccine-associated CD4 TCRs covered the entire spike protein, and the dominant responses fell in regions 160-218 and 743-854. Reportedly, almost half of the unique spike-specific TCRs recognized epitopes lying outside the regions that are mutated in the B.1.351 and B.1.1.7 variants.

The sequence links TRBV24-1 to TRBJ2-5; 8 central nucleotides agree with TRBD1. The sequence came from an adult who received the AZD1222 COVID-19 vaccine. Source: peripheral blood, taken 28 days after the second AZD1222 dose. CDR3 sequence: CATSDRTGSIETQYF. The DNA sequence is TGTGCCACCAGTGATCGGACAGGGTCCATCGAGACCCAGTACTTC.